The clone carrying this T cell receptor (beta chain) was picked up one time. The data originate from a study of blood T cell repertoires in COVID-19. Study information: The United States, Italy and Spain were the sources of the acute and convalescent COVID-19 samples. From T cells, B-cell-depleted T cells, or PBMCs came the material, which was cDNA or gDNA.

Germline V CDR1 and CDR2: SGHAT, FQNNGV. There are 15 residues in the CDR3. The junction had 6 bases not matched to a gene; V was cut back by 5 bases and J by 1 base. In the authors' methods: Estimated nucleated cell counts came from reference gene primer amplification. Only in-frame clones appear in the TCRdb table, and some are missing; sequencing was by immunoSEQ multiplex PCR. V, J and clone size are those of that table, while D and trimming were read from the DNA. Here the sample spans some 110,000 clones, under 90% being singletons. This TCR was sampled from a woman aged 70 to 79 with acute or convalescent COVID-19. This sequence joins TRBV11-2 and TRBJ2-7; 9 bases are shared with TRBD1. Sequencing was carried out using peripheral blood. CDR3 DNA sequence: TGTGCCAGCAGCCCCGGGACAGGGATATCCTACGAGCAGTACTTC. It translates to CASSPGTGISYEQYF. The full variable domain, its missing parts supplied by reference TRBV11-2 and TRBJ2-7, is EAGVAQSPRYKIIEKRQSVAFWCNPISGHATLYWYQQILGQGPKLLIQFQNNGVVDDSQLPKDRFSAERLKGVDSTLKIQPAKLEDSAVYLCASSPGTGISYEQYFGPGTRLTVT.